The clone carrying this T cell receptor (beta chain) was detected ten times or more. Its cognate antigen is unknown. Preparation of TCR beta libraries was done by quantitative 5'-RACE with molecular barcodes. Using its own MiXCR run on the 5' RACE reads, TCRdb lists one record per CDR3 protein. The sample consists of 40,000 or so distinct CDR3 sequences, around 10% of them appearing once. These data are taken from a study of CD8 T cells in ankylosing spondylitis. Study-wide findings and caveats: Within peripheral blood, clones linked to disease were CD8+ and relatively rare. Ankylosing spondylitis blood seemed to carry a telltale TCR beta motif made of seven or eight highly homologous variants. According to the report, clones linked to the disease were significantly enriched in matched synovial fluid samples taken from ankylosing spondylitis patients.

The CDR3 runs to 15 residues. Germline CDR1 is WNHNN and CDR2 is SYGVQD (reference sequence). V shed 10 bases, J shed 10 bases, and the junction held 18 bases outside the gene matches. The sample taken for sequencing was blood, either unsorted or a sorted T cell fraction (not recorded which). The rearrangement joins TRBV10-1 to TRBJ2-1, with 8 bases that match TRBD1. This clonotype was sampled from a male donor with ankylosing spondylitis or in good health (not recorded which). DNA for the CDR3: TGCGCCACCAACTACGGCCGGGACAGGTCTAAAGAGCAGTTCTTC. Amino acid sequence: CATNYGRDRSKEQFF.